This T cell receptor beta chain was documented in a study of Ad26.COV2.S vaccination and SARS-CoV-2 variants. TCRdb keeps only in-frame clones here, not all; method: immunoSEQ multiplex PCR. The sample has about 350,000 clones; around 89% are singletons. Treatment of the sample: some 19 received Ad26.COV2.S at low or high dose, single or two shots; about five received placebo; per-sample allocation not given. Day 63 following the first vaccine or placebo injection was when the samples were taken. V lost 3 bases, J lost 2 bases, and 5 bases stayed unmatched. Germline-derived CDR1 and CDR2 are SEHNR and FQNEAQ (reference sequence). The CDR3 is made up of 16 amino acids.

The chain links TRBV7-9 to TRBJ2-3; TRBD2 agrees at 10 bases. The sequenced sample was peripheral blood, obtained in a trial of Ad26.COV2.S vaccine versus placebo. This receptor was taken from a person between 18 and 65 years old who received the Ad26.COV2.S COVID-19 vaccine or a placebo. CDR3 in amino acids: CASSFSSGGHTDTQYF. For the CDR3, the DNA is TGTGCCAGCAGCTTTTCTAGCGGGGGACACACAGATACGCAGTATTTT. Looking up the rest from reference TRBV7-9 and TRBJ2-3 gives the full variable domain: DTGVSQNPRHKITKRGQNVTFRCDPISEHNRLYWYRQTLGQGPEFLTYFQNEAQLEKSRLLSDRFSAERPKGSFSTLEIQRTEQGDSAMYLCASSFSSGGHTDTQYFGPGTRLTVL.